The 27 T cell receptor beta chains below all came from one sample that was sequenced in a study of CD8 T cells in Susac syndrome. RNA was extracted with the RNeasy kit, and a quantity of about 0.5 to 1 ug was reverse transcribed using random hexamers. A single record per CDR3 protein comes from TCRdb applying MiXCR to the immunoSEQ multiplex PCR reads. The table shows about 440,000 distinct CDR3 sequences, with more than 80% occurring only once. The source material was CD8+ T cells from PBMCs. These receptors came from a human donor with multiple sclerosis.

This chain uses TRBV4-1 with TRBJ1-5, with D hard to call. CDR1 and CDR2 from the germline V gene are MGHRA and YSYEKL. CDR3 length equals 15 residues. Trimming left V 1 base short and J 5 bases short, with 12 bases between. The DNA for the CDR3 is TGCGCCAGCAGCCAAGTGGACCGACTCGATCAGCCCCAGCATTTT. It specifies CASSQVDRLDQPQHF.

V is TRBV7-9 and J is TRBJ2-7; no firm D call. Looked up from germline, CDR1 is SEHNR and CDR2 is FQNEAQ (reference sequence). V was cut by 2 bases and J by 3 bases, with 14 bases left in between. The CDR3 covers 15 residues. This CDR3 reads CASSLISQPFYEQYF. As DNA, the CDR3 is TGTGCCAGCAGCTTAATTTCACAGCCGTTCTACGAGCAGTACTTC. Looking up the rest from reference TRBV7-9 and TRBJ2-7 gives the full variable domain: DTGVSQNPRHKITKRGQNVTFRCDPISEHNRLYWYRQTLGQGPEFLTYFQNEAQLEKSRLLSDRFSAERPKGSFSTLEIQRTEQGDSAMYLCASSLISQPFYEQYFGPGTRLTVT.

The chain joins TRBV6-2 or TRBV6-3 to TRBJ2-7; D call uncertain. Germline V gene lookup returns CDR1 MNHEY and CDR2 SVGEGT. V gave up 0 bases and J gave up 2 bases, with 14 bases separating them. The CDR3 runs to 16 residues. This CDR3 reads CASSYSLSQSTYEQYF. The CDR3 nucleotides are TGTGCCAGCAGTTACTCGTTAAGTCAGTCTACCTACGAGCAGTACTTC.

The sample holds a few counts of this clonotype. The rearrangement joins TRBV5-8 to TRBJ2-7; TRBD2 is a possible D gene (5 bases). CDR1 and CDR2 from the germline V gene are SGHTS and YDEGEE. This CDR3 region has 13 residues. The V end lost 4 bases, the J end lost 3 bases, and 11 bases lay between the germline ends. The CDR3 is CASSGLDFYEQYF. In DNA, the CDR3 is TGTGCCAGCAGCGGACTGGATTTCTACGAGCAGTACTTC.

CDR3 protein: CASSGDESYEQYF. CDR3 nucleotides: TGTGCCAGCAGTGGGGATGAGAGCTACGAGCAGTACTTC. The gene calls are TRBV27 and TRBJ2-7; no definite D call. CDR3 size: 13 residues. The germline gives CDR1 MNHEY, CDR2 SMNVEV (reference sequence). V lost 5 bases and J lost 3, with 11 bases in between.

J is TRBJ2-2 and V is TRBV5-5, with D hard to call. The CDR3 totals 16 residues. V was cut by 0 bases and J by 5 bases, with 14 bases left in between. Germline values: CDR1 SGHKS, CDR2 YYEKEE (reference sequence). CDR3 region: CASSLAPPGTTGELFF. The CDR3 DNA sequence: TGTGCCAGCAGCTTGGCCCCTCCCGGTACGACCGGGGAGCTGTTTTTT.

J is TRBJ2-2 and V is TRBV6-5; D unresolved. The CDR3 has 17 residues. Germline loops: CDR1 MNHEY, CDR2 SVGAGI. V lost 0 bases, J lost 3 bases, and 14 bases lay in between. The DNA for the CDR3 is TGTGCCAGCAGTTACTCTACGACGACATTACACACCGGGGAGCTGTTTTTT. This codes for CASSYSTTTLHTGELFF.

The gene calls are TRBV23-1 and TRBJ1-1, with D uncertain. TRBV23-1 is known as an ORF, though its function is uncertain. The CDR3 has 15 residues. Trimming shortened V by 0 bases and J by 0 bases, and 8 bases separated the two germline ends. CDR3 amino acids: CASSQSGPLNTEAFF. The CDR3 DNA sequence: TGCGCCAGCAGTCAATCCGGCCCTCTGAACACTGAAGCTTTCTTT.

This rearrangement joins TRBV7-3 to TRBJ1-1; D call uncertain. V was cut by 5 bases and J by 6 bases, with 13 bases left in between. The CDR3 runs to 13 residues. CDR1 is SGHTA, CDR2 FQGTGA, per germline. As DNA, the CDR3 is TGTGCCAGCAGCCAGCAGCCGGGAGCTGAAGCTTTCTTT. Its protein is CASSQQPGAEAFF. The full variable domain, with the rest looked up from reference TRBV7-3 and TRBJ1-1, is GAGVSQTPSNKVTEKGKYVELRCDPISGHTALYWYRQSLGQGPEFLIYFQGTGAADDSGLPNDRFFAVRPEGSVSTLKIQRTERGDSAVYLCASSQQPGAEAFFGQGTRLTVV.

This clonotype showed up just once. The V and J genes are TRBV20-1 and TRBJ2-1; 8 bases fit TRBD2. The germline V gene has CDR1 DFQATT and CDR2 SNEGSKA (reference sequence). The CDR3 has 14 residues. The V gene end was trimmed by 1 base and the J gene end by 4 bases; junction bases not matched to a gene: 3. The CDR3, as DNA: TGCAGTGCTAGAGGCCGGGGGGGGTACAATGAGCAGTTCTTC. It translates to CSARGRGGYNEQFF.

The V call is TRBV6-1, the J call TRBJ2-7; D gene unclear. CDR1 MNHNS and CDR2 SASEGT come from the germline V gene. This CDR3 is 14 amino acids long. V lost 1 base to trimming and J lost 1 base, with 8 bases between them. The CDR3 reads CASSEVGLSYEQYF. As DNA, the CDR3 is TGTGCCAGCAGTGAAGTCGGATTGTCCTACGAGCAGTACTTC.

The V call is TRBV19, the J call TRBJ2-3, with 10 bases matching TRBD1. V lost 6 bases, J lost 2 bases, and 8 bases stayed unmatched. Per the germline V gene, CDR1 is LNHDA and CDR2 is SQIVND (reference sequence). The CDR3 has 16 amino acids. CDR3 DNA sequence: TGTGCCAGTAGCTTCCGGGACAGGGGTCTCACAGATACGCAGTATTTT. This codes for CASSFRDRGLTDTQYF.

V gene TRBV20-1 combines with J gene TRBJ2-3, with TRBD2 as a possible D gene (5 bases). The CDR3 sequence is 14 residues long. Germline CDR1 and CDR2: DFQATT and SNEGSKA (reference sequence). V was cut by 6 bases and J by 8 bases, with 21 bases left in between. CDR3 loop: CSAPDSPDFVTQYF. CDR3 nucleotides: TGCAGTGCCCCGGACTCACCGGATTTTGTTACGCAGTATTTT.

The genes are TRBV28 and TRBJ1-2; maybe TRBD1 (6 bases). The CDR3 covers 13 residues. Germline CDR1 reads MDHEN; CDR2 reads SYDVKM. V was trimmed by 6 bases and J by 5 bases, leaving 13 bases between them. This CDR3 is CASRIRGGYGYTF. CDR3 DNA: TGTGCCAGCAGAATCAGGGGCGGGTATGGCTACACCTTC.

In nucleotides, the CDR3 is TGTGCCACCAGCTGGTTAGCGAACACTGAAGCTTTCTTT. It specifies CATSWLANTEAFF. The V gene is TRBV10-3, the J gene TRBJ1-1; no clear D. V shed 10 bases and J shed 1 base, with 13 bases lying between them. The CDR3 is 13 residues long. CDR1 ENHRY and CDR2 SYGVKD come from the germline V gene.

CDR3: CASSPGVGSGANVLTF. The CDR3 DNA reads TGTGCCAGCTCACCAGGGGTCGGCTCTGGGGCCAACGTCCTGACTTTC. The V call is TRBV18, the J call TRBJ2-6; no firm D call. Germline-derived CDR1 and CDR2 are KGHSH and LQKENI. CDR3 length equals 16 residues. V dropped 2 bases and J dropped 0 bases, with 8 bases sitting between them.

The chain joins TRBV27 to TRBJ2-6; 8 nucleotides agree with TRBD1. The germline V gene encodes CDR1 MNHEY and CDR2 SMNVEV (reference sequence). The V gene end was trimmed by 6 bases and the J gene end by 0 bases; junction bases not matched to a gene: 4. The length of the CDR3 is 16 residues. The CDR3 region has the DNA TGTGCCAGCAGCTTTACAGGGGGCTCTGGGGCCAACGTCCTGACTTTC. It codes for CASSFTGGSGANVLTF.

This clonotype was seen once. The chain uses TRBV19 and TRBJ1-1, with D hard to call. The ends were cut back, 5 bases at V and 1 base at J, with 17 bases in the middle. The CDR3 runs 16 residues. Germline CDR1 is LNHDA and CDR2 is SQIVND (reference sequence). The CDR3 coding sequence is TGTGCCAGTAGTTACCCCGGGTCCTCACCGAACACTGAAGCTTTCTTT. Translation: CASSYPGSSPNTEAFF.

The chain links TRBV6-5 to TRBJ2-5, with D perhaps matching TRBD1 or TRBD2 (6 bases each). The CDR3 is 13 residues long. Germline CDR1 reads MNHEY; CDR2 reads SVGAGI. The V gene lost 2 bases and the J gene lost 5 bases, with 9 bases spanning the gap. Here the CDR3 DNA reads TGTGCCAGCAGTTACAGGGGGGACGAGACCCAGTACTTC. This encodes CASSYRGDETQYF.

The CDR3 DNA reads as TGTGCCAGCAGCAAACTAGCGGGGGTCCCGAACACCGGGGAGCTGTTTTTT. The encoded protein is CASSKLAGVPNTGELFF. The chain couples TRBV3-1 to TRBJ2-2; 11 bases are a match to TRBD2. This CDR3 is 17 amino acids long. Per the germline V gene, CDR1 is LGHDT and CDR2 is YNNKEL (reference sequence). The trim removed 5 bases at V and 0 bases at J, leaving 5 bases unmatched.

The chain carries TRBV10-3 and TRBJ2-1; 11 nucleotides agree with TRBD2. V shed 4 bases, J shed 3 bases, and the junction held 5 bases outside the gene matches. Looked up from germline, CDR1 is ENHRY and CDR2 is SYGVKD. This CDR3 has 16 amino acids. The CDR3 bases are TGTGCCATCAGTGTGGCTAGCGGGGGGTTCTACAATGAGCAGTTCTTC. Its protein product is CAISVASGGFYNEQFF.

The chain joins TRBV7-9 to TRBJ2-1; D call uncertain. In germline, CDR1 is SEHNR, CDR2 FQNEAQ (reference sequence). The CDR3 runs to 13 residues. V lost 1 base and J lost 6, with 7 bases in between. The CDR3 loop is CASSLGPANEQFF. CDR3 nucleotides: TGTGCCAGCAGCTTAGGGCCCGCCAATGAGCAGTTCTTC.

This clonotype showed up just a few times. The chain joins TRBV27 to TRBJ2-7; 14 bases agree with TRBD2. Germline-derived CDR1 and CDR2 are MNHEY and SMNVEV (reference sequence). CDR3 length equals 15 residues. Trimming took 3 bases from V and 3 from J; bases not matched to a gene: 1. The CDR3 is CASSLTSGGVYEQYF. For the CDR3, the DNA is TGTGCCAGCAGTTTGACTAGCGGGGGGGTCTACGAGCAGTACTTC.

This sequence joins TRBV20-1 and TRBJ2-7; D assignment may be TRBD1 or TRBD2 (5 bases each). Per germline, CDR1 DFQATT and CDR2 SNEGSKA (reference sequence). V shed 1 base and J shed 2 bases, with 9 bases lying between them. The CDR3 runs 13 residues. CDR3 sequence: CSARAGGTYEQYF. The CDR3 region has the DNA TGCAGTGCTAGAGCTGGGGGAACCTACGAGCAGTACTTC.

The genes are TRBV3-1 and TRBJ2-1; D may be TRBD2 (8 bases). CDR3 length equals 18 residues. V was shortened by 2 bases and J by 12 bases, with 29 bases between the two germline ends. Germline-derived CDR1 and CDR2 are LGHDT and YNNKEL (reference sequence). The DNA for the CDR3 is TGTGCCAGCAGCCAAATTTCCCTAGCGGGCCTAGGGGGCGTTGGGCAGTTCTTC. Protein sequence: CASSQISLAGLGGVGQFF.

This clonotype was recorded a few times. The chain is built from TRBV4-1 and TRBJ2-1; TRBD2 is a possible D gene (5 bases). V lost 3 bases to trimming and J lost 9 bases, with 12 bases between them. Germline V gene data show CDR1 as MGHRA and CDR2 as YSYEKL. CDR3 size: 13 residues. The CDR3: CASSQGDNGEQFF. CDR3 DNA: TGCGCCAGCAGCCAGGGAGACAACGGTGAGCAGTTCTTC.

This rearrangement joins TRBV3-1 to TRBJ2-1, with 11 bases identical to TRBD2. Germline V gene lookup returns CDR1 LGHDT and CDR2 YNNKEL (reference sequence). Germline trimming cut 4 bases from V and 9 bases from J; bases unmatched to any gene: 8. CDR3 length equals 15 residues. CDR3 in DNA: TGTGCCAGCAGCCTCCCTAGCGGGGGGCTTAGTGAGCAGTTCTTC. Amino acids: CASSLPSGGLSEQFF.